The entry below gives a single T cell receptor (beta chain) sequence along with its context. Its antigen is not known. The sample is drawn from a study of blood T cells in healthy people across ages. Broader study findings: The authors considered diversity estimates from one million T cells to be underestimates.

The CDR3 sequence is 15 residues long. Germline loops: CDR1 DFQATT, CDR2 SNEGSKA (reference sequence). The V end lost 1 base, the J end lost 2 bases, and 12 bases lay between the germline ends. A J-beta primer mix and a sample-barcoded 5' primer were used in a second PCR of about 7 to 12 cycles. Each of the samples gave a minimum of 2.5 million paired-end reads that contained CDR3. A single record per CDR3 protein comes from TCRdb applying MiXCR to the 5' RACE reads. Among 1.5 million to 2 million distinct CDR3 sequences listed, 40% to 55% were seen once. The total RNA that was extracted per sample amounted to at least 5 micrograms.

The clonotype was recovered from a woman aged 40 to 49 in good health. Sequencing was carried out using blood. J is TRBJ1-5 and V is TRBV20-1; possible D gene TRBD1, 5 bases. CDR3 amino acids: CSARAQGVGNQPQHF. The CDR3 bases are TGCAGTGCTAGAGCCCAGGGAGTAGGCAATCAGCCCCAGCATTTT.